The 30 T cell receptor beta chains presented below share a single source sample, sequenced in a study of blood T cell repertoires in COVID-19. Data came from immunoSEQ multiplex PCR; TCRdb stores just in-frame clones and leaves some out. The sample lists 150,000 to 200,000 clones; approximately 80% were seen once. The sample was PBMCs or T cells enriched from blood (not recorded which). The origin of the receptors is a man aged 45-60 years who had recovered from COVID-19.

The rearrangement joins TRBV5-1 to TRBJ2-3, with 9 positions matching TRBD1. Germline V gene sequence: CDR1 SGHRS, CDR2 YFSETQ. J lost 2 bases, V lost 4 bases, and 8 bases had no gene match. The CDR3 has 16 amino acids. The CDR3 DNA sequence: TGCGCCAGCAGCATATTGGACAGGGGTTTCACAGATACGCAGTATTTT. Its translation: CASSILDRGFTDTQYF.

V and J are TRBV29-1 and TRBJ1-2; 7 bases are a match to TRBD1. Trimming cost V 2 bases and J 4 bases; bases outside gene matches: 4. The CDR3 loop spans 13 amino acids. From germline, CDR1 is SQVTM and CDR2 ANQGSEA. CDR3 protein: CSVEPQGVYGYTF. The DNA for the CDR3 is TGCAGCGTTGAACCCCAGGGGGTCTATGGCTACACCTTC.

CDR3 bases: TGTGCCAGCAGCCGCATAGCGGGAGATGTGTACAATGAGCAGTTCTTC. It translates to CASSRIAGDVYNEQFF. This chain links TRBV3-1 (or the pseudogene TRBV3-2) with TRBJ2-1, with TRBD2 matching 9 bases. Germline lookup yields CDR1 LGHDT and CDR2 YNNKEL (reference sequence). CDR3 length equals 16 residues. V dropped 4 bases and J dropped 4; count of bases not matched to a gene: 8.

This clone turned up a few times. This chain uses TRBV28 with TRBJ2-5, with 10 bases aligning to TRBD2. Germline lookup yields CDR1 MDHEN and CDR2 SYDVKM. This CDR3 is 14 amino acids long. The ends lost 5 bases at V and 4 bases at J; junction bases unmatched: 4. CDR3 sequence: CASSPRLAGETQYF. CDR3 nucleotides: TGTGCCAGCAGTCCCCGACTAGCGGGAGAGACCCAGTACTTC.

This chain joins TRBV5-1 and TRBJ2-7; D might be TRBD1 (5 bases). Germline lookup yields CDR1 SGHRS and CDR2 YFSETQ. Trimming removed 2 bases at V and 6 bases at J, with 6 bases between. The CDR3 sequence is 11 residues long. In DNA, the CDR3 is TGCGCCAGCAGCTTTCAGGGCGAGCAGTACTTC. Protein product: CASSFQGEQYF.

This sequence joins TRBV14 and TRBJ2-7; D is possibly TRBD2 (5 bases). The ends were cut back, 4 bases at V and 6 bases at J, with 19 bases in the middle. Germline V gives CDR1 SGHDN, CDR2 FVKESK. The CDR3 is made up of 15 amino acids. The CDR3 region is CASSPRGFWSGEQYF. The CDR3 DNA follows: TGTGCCAGCAGCCCCAGAGGGTTTTGGTCGGGCGAGCAGTACTTC.

The rearrangement joins TRBV14 to TRBJ1-1; no clear D. CDR1 and CDR2 from the germline V gene are SGHDN and FVKESK. The CDR3 spans 14 residues. The ends were cut back, 2 bases at V and 0 bases at J, with 7 bases in the middle. CDR3 sequence reads: CASSQPRMNTEAFF. The CDR3 DNA sequence: TGTGCCAGCAGCCAACCGCGGATGAACACTGAAGCTTTCTTT.

The chain recombines TRBV2 with TRBJ1-2, with TRBD1 matching over 9 bases. The CDR3 runs 15 residues. Germline CDR1 SNHLY, CDR2 FYNNEI. The V and J ends lost 2 bases and 3 bases, in that order; junction bases with no gene match: 4. The CDR3 here is CASSEYRTGDYGYTF. The DNA of the CDR3 is TGTGCCAGCAGTGAATACAGGACAGGGGACTATGGCTACACCTTC.

The CDR3 is CASGLYNSPLHF. DNA for the CDR3: TGTGCCAGCGGGCTGTATAATTCACCCCTCCACTTT. The chain links TRBV14 to TRBJ1-6; D gene ambiguous. This CDR3 spans 12 amino acids. Germline V gene sequence: CDR1 SGHDN, CDR2 FVKESK. Trimming stripped 8 bases from V and 4 bases from J, with 6 bases between. Combining the CDR3 with reference TRBV14 and TRBJ1-6 gives the whole variable domain EAGVTQFPSHSVIEKGQTVTLRCDPISGHDNLYWYRRVMGKEIKFLLHFVKESKQDESGMPNNRFLAERTGGTYSTLKVQPAELEDSGVYFCASGLYNSPLHFGNGTRLTVT.

This clone was observed once. The chain joins TRBV3-1 (or the pseudogene TRBV3-2) to TRBJ1-5; TRBD1 is a possible D gene (5 bases). The CDR3 has 14 amino acids. Trimming shortened V by 4 bases and J by 0 bases, and 7 bases separated the two germline ends. CDR1 and CDR2 from the germline V gene are LGHDT and YNNKEL (reference sequence). In nucleotides, the CDR3 is TGTGCCAGCAGCCGGGGCTATAGCAATCAGCCCCAGCATTTT. Its translation: CASSRGYSNQPQHF.

V gene TRBV7-9 combines with J gene TRBJ2-1, with D possibly TRBD2 on 6 matching bases. V was clipped by 1 base and J by 10 bases, with 11 bases between them. From germline, CDR1 is SEHNR and CDR2 FQNEAQ (reference sequence). This CDR3 has 13 residues. The CDR3 region has the DNA TGTGCCAGCAGCTTAGACCTAGCGATAGAGCAGTTCTTC. Translating gives CASSLDLAIEQFF.

The chain combines TRBV5-1 with TRBJ2-5; 9 positions agree with TRBD1. V lost 0 bases to trimming and J lost 1 base; unmatched junction nucleotides: 4. Germline V lookup: CDR1 SGHRS, CDR2 YFSETQ. This CDR3 region has 16 residues. In nucleotides, the CDR3 is TGCGCCAGCAGCTTGGGACAGGGGGGACCCCAAGAGACCCAGTACTTC. Translation: CASSLGQGGPQETQYF.

The chain employs TRBV25-1 and TRBJ1-2, with 12 bases identical to TRBD1. From germline, CDR1 is MGHDK and CDR2 SYGVNS. The CDR3 is 18 amino acids. J lost 2 bases, V lost 4 bases, and 11 bases had no gene match. CDR3 sequence reads: CASSAVLGTGGSNYGYTF. The CDR3 region has the DNA TGTGCCAGCAGTGCGGTTTTGGGGACAGGGGGCTCCAACTATGGCTACACCTTC.

The J gene is TRBJ1-6, the V gene TRBV23-1; 10 nucleotides agree with TRBD1. TRBV23-1 is assigned to the ORF class and has an uncertain function. Trimming cost V 6 bases and J 6 bases; bases outside gene matches: 11. The CDR3 spans 17 residues. The CDR3 DNA follows: TGCGCCAGCAGCCAGGACCGACAGGGGGCTCTTAATTCACCCCTCCACTTT. Its protein product is CASSQDRQGALNSPLHF.

The gene calls are TRBV7-6 and TRBJ2-2; 10 bases map to TRBD1. Germline trimming cut 5 bases from V and 5 bases from J; bases unmatched to any gene: 8. Germline V gene data show CDR1 as SGHVS and CDR2 as FNYEAQ. This CDR3 is built from 16 residues. CDR3 in amino acids: CASSLRQGAGTGELFF. Here the CDR3 DNA reads TGTGCCAGCAGCCTACGACAGGGGGCAGGAACCGGGGAGCTGTTTTTT. Full variable domain (missing parts from reference TRBV7-6 and TRBJ2-2): GAGVSQSPRYKVTKRGQDVALRCDPISGHVSLYWYRQALGQGPEFLTYFNYEAQQDKSGLPNDRFSAERPEGSISTLTIQRTEQRDSAMYRCASSLRQGAGTGELFFGEGSRLTVL.

The chain employs TRBV11-3 and TRBJ1-1, with 9 bases fitting TRBD1. The J segment lost 8 bases and the V segment lost 2 bases, leaving 3 bases of the junction unmatched. Germline CDR1 and CDR2: SGHNT and YENEEA. This CDR3 is 13 amino acids long. The CDR3 bases are TGTGCCAGCAGCTTATCACAGGGGGCGGAAGCTTTCTTT. Encoded protein: CASSLSQGAEAFF.

V usage is TRBV6-5 and J usage is TRBJ1-2, with TRBD1 identical over 7 bases. Germline assignment: CDR1 MNHEY and CDR2 SVGAGI. With 6 bases clipped from V and 2 bases from J, the junction kept 3 bases outside the gene matches. CDR3 size: 13 residues. This CDR3 reads CASSSGQNYGYTF. CDR3 coding DNA: TGTGCCAGCAGCTCGGGACAGAACTATGGCTACACCTTC.

This clone was counted a single time. This chain connects TRBV2 to TRBJ1-1; D possibly corresponds to TRBD1 (6 bases). Germline V gene lookup returns CDR1 SNHLY and CDR2 FYNNEI. The CDR3 spans 12 residues. Between the trimmed V and J ends, which lost 7 bases and 3 bases, there was a span of 9 bases. The CDR3 DNA follows: TGTGCCAGCAAGAACAGGGACACTGAAGCTTTCTTT. Its translation: CASKNRDTEAFF. Drawing the rest from reference TRBV2 and TRBJ1-1, the complete variable domain is EPEVTQTPSHQVTQMGQEVILRCVPISNHLYFYWYRQILGQKVEFLVSFYNNEISEKSEIFDDQFSVERPDGSNFTLKIRSTKLEDSAMYFCASKNRDTEAFFGQGTRLTVV.

The CDR3 DNA follows: TGTGCCAGCAGCTTCGTCGGCGGCTCCTACAATGAGCAGTTCTTC. Amino acids: CASSFVGGSYNEQFF. This chain links TRBV5-6 with TRBJ2-1; D unclear. CDR1 is SGHDT and CDR2 is YYEEEE in the germline V gene. The CDR3 runs to 15 residues. The ends were cut back, 2 bases at V and 0 bases at J, with 9 bases in the middle.

This rearrangement joins TRBV5-1 to TRBJ2-1; 10 nucleotides match TRBD2. V shed 0 bases, J shed 7 bases, and the junction held 7 bases outside the gene matches. In germline, CDR1 is SGHRS, CDR2 YFSETQ. This CDR3 comprises 16 residues. The CDR3 region is CASSLVSGGAENEQFF. CDR3 nucleotide sequence: TGCGCCAGCAGCTTGGTGAGCGGGGGGGCCGAGAATGAGCAGTTCTTC.

The V gene is TRBV5-1, the J gene TRBJ2-2; D possibly corresponds to TRBD2 (6 bases). The CDR3 consists of 15 residues. The germline CDR1 and CDR2 sequences are SGHRS and YFSETQ. V dropped 2 bases and J dropped 1 base, with 9 bases sitting between them. CDR3 sequence reads: CASSFAGLNTGELFF. CDR3 nucleotide sequence: TGCGCCAGCAGCTTCGCGGGATTGAACACCGGGGAGCTGTTTTTT. The full variable domain, its missing parts supplied by reference TRBV5-1 and TRBJ2-2, is KAGVTQTPRYLIKTRGQQVTLSCSPISGHRSVSWYQQTPGQGLQFLFEYFSETQRNKGNFPGRFSGRQFSNSRSEMNVSTLELGDSALYLCASSFAGLNTGELFFGEGSRLTVL.

The rearrangement links TRBV24-1 to TRBJ2-1; 11 nucleotides agree with TRBD1. The CDR3 is 16 amino acids. Trimming took 3 bases from V and 5 from J; bases not matched to a gene: 5. Germline V gene data show CDR1 as KGHDR and CDR2 as SFDVKD. The CDR3 region is CATSDQGTGGNNEQFF. The CDR3 DNA reads TGTGCCACCAGTGATCAGGGGACAGGGGGAAACAATGAGCAGTTCTTC.

The chain couples TRBV19 to TRBJ2-5, with D possibly matching TRBD1 (6 bases). CDR1 and CDR2 from the germline V gene are LNHDA and SQIVND (reference sequence). The CDR3 spans 15 residues. Between the trimmed V and J ends, which lost 4 bases and 0 bases, there was a span of 12 bases. The CDR3 is CASSSRAGDQETQYF. For the CDR3, the DNA is TGTGCCAGTAGTAGTCGGGCAGGGGACCAAGAGACCCAGTACTTC.

The sample holds one count of this clone. The rearrangement links TRBV27 to TRBJ2-7, with 8 bases aligning to TRBD2. Trimming cost V 3 bases and J 5 bases; bases outside gene matches: 6. The CDR3 has 14 residues. Germline V gene lookup returns CDR1 MNHEY and CDR2 SMNVEV (reference sequence). The CDR3, as DNA: TGTGCCAGCAGTTTCCGGCGGGGGGTCGACGAGCAGTACTTC. Its translation: CASSFRRGVDEQYF.

The genes are TRBV4-1 and TRBJ2-1; 8 bases match TRBD1. The CDR3 is 16 residues long. Germline trimming cut 1 base from V and 7 bases from J; bases unmatched to any gene: 9. Germline values: CDR1 MGHRA, CDR2 YSYEKL. In DNA form, the CDR3 reads TGCGCCAGCAGCCAAGTCCCAGGGGGCAGGGGTAATGAGCAGTTCTTC. This encodes CASSQVPGGRGNEQFF.

This clone was recorded only once. CDR3 DNA: TGTGCCAGCAGCTTCGTAACTGGGCCTAATTCACCCCTCCACTTT. Amino acids: CASSFVTGPNSPLHF. The chain has TRBV7-2 and TRBJ1-6; D is unresolved. The CDR3 consists of 15 residues. V lost 3 bases and J lost 6, with 12 bases in between. Germline V gives CDR1 SGHTA, CDR2 FQGNSA.

In this sample, this clone turned up a few times. The chain recombines TRBV13 with TRBJ1-3; a possible D gene is TRBD1 (5 bases). With 2 bases removed from V and 5 bases from J, the gap between germline ends came to 13 bases. The CDR3 length is 15 residues. From germline, CDR1 is PRHDT and CDR2 FYEKMQ (reference sequence). The CDR3 DNA reads as TGTGCCAGCAGCTTAAGCACAGGTTGGAGAAACACCATATATTTT. Residues: CASSLSTGWRNTIYF.

Note on this clone: At the DNA level, this CDR3 is encoded by other sequences in the same sample as well. The V and J genes are TRBV28 and TRBJ1-3, with D perhaps matching TRBD1 (5 bases). The CDR3 is made up of 14 amino acids. Trimming removed 2 bases at V and 2 bases at J, with 7 bases between. In germline, CDR1 is MDHEN, CDR2 SYDVKM. As DNA, the CDR3 is TGTGCCAGCAGTTTAGGGGGGGCTGGAAACACCATATATTTT. Its protein product is CASSLGGAGNTIYF.

This sequence joins TRBV28 and TRBJ1-3; 7 bases agree with TRBD1. The CDR3 extends over 16 amino acids. With 10 bases clipped from V and 0 bases from J, the junction kept 12 bases outside the gene matches. Germline values: CDR1 MDHEN, CDR2 SYDVKM. In nucleotides, the CDR3 is TGTGCCACCATACAGGGGCGCCTCCTCTCTGGAAACACCATATATTTT. Translated, it gives CATIQGRLLSGNTIYF. Combining the CDR3 with reference TRBV28 and TRBJ1-3 gives the whole variable domain DVKVTQSSRYLVKRTGEKVFLECVQDMDHENMFWYRQDPGLGLRLIYFSYDVKMKEKGDIPEGYSVSREKKERFSLILESASTNQTSMYLCATIQGRLLSGNTIYFGEGSWLTVV.

The chain joins TRBV6-1 to TRBJ2-7; 7 nucleotides align to TRBD2. Losses at the gene ends were 4 bases for V and 6 bases for J; bases not matched to a gene: 15. Germline V gene sequence: CDR1 MNHNS, CDR2 SASEGT. The CDR3 extends over 16 amino acids. The CDR3 coding sequence is TGTGCCAGCAGTGGCCTAGGTGGGCGGGAGTTCGGCGAGCAGTACTTC. This sequence encodes CASSGLGGREFGEQYF.